The sequence of this T cell receptor (beta chain) was determined in a study of human CD8 memory T cell subsets. Study outcomes and limitations: Similarly high diversity was seen in stem-like memory and precursor exhausted T cells, but not in effector memory cells.

UMI-labeled 5' RACE generated the TCR beta libraries. TCRdb reprocessed the 5' RACE reads, keeping one entry per CDR3 protein, no DNA. The sample totals roughly 10,000 distinct CDR3 sequences; its top ten clones hold around 20%. TPEX cells, early memory CD8+ T cells with exhausted-like traits, were CCR7+ PD-1+ TIGIT+. Germline V gene sequence: CDR1 MNHEY, CDR2 SVGEGT. The CDR3 spans 19 residues. As regards this clonotype: Its matching antigen is unknown.

The chain joins TRBV6-2 or TRBV6-3 to TRBJ2-7; TCRdb lists TRBD2, though no DNA is available to test this call. The clonotype originates from a human donor in good health. The sample consisted of CD8+ T cells from PBMCs. CDR3 loop: CASSYPIPGTSGNSYEQYF.